This T cell receptor (beta chain) stems from a study of OX40 agonist ivuxolimab in advanced cancers. With regard to this clone: Its antigen is currently unknown.

Study-level results: Expanded clones tended on average to be more numerous among CD8+ T cells than CD4+. CD4+ and CD8+ blood T cells expanded clonally by week 6 at 0.1 to 3.0 mg/kg. Low levels of normalized T-cell clonal expansion also appeared in some nonresponders.

TCRdb's table, derived via immunoSEQ multiplex PCR, lists solely in-frame clones and lacks some. The repertoire consists of 100,000 or so clones, with roughly 88% occurring once and the leading ten covering 3.5% to 4%. Germline V CDR1 and CDR2: SEHNR, FQNEAQ (reference sequence). Trimming removed 4 bases from V and 2 bases from J, with 12 bases in between. The CDR3 runs 15 residues. The sequence was obtained from an adult with an advanced solid tumor such as melanoma, head and neck, liver or kidney cancer. This specimen was CD4+ or CD8+ T cells sorted from blood, taken in a trial of the OX40 agonist ivuxolimab. V and J are TRBV7-9 and TRBJ2-1; D may be TRBD2 (6 bases). The CDR3 DNA reads TGTGCCAGCAGCTCCATTAGCGGAGCCTACAATGAGCAGTTCTTC. Amino acids: CASSSISGAYNEQFF. The full variable domain, with the rest looked up from reference TRBV7-9 and TRBJ2-1, is DTGVSQNPRHKITKRGQNVTFRCDPISEHNRLYWYRQTLGQGPEFLTYFQNEAQLEKSRLLSDRFSAERPKGSFSTLEIQRTEQGDSAMYLCASSSISGAYNEQFFGPGTRLTVL.